The rows below give T cell receptor beta chains drawn from one sample of a study of blood T cell repertoires in COVID-19. Clones were sequenced by immunoSEQ multiplex PCR, and TCRdb holds only the in-frame ones, with some missing. Of about 73,000 clones listed, 65% to 90% were seen once; the top ten hold about 6.5%. The sequenced material came from peripheral blood. The source is a woman aged 55-70 years with acute or convalescent COVID-19. CDR3s include the opening cysteine and the closing phenylalanine or tryptophan. The D gene is left open where the match is weak. Expanded clones are given a class, and other clones once, few, many or no size at all.

>NA|NA|TRBJ2-7|TRBV6-2/TRBV6-3
TGTGCCAGCAGTTACTTCCCTCCGGCAGGGGCCCACGAGCAGTACTTC
CASSYFPPAGAHEQYF
>NA|NA|TRBJ1-1|TRBV30
TGTGCCTGGATTGGACACATGAACACTGAAGCTTTCTTT
CAWIGHMNTEAFF
>few|TRBD1|TRBJ2-7|TRBV9
TGTGCCAGCAGCGTCACAGGGGACGAGCAGTACTTC
CASSVTGDEQYF
>NA|NA|TRBJ1-1|TRBV5-1
TGCGCCAGCAGCTTGGTCGGGTACAACACTGAAGCTTTCTTT
CASSLVGYNTEAFF
>NA|TRBD2|TRBJ2-1|TRBV9
TGTGCCAGCAGCCAGCGAGCGTCTAGCGGGGGTTTTCCTGAGCAGTTCTTC
CASSQRASSGGFPEQFF
>NA|NA|TRBJ1-6|TRBV18
TGTGCCAGCTCACCACAGGCAGGGGTGGGTTCACCCCTCCACTTT
CASSPQAGVGSPLHF
>NA|NA|TRBJ2-3|TRBV4-2
TGTGCCAGCAGCCAAGTTGGGGGGGGCCAGGGAGATACGCAGTATTTT
CASSQVGGGQGDTQYF
>NA|TRBD1|TRBJ2-5|TRBV3-1/TRBV3-2
TGTGCCAGCAGCCATCGACAGGGGCGGGAGACCCAGTACTTC
CASSHRQGRETQYF
>NA|NA|TRBJ1-1|TRBV28
TGTGCCAGCAGGTGGCAGGGTGTGGAAGCTTTCTTT
CASRWQGVEAFF
>NA|TRBD2|TRBJ2-7|TRBV5-1
TGCGCCAGCAGCCGCGCGGTCGGGGGGACGGGGTACGAGCAGTACTTC
CASSRAVGGTGYEQYF
>NA|NA|TRBJ1-1|TRBV6-5
TGTGCCAGCAGTTTGGAGGGAAGGACTGAAGCTTTCTTT
CASSLEGRTEAFF
>NA|NA|TRBJ1-4|TRBV7-3
TGTGCCAGCAGCTTAAGTCGGGGGGAAAAACTGTTTTTT
CASSLSRGEKLFF
>NA|TRBD1|TRBJ1-6|TRBV5-4
TGTGCCAGCAGCAGACAGGGTTCCCAATCACCCCTCCACTTT
CASSRQGSQSPLHF
>few|NA|TRBJ1-5|TRBV30
TGTGCCTGGAGGGCCGGGGGGAGCCAGCCCCAGCATTTT
CAWRAGGSQPQHF
>NA|NA|TRBJ2-3|TRBV24-1
TGTGCCACCAGTGACCGAGCTGGCACAGATACGCAGTATTTT
CATSDRAGTDTQYF
>NA|NA|TRBJ2-6|TRBV7-9
TGTGCCAGCAGCTTGGCAGGGGCCAATGGGGCCAACGTCCTGACTTTC
CASSLAGANGANVLTF
>NA|NA|TRBJ1-2|TRBV5-1
TGCGCCAGCAGCTTGATGGCCGGTGAGGCGAACACCTTC
CASSLMAGEANTF
>NA|TRBD1|TRBJ2-7|TRBV25-1
TGTGCCAGCAGTAACAGGGGGCCACCCTACGAGCAGTACTTC
CASSNRGPPYEQYF
>NA|NA|TRBJ1-3|TRBV4-1
TGCGCCAGCAGCCAAGATGCGCTAAACACAGCTTTCGGGGACACCATATATTTT
CASSQDALNTAFGDTIYF
>NA|TRBD1|TRBJ1-6|TRBV2
TGTGCCAGCAGCCCCGGGACAGGGCCCTATAATTCACCCCTCCACTTT
CASSPGTGPYNSPLHF
>NA|NA|TRBJ1-3|TRBV2
TGTGCCAGCAGTGATGGAGGGAGCTCTGGAAACACCATATATTTT
CASSDGGSSGNTIYF
>NA|TRBD1|TRBJ2-1|TRBV5-4
TGTGCCAGCAGCTTTGGACAGGAGTCCTACAATGAGCAGTTCTTC
CASSFGQESYNEQFF
>NA|NA|TRBJ1-5|TRBV7-2
TGTGCCAGCAGCTTGCGGAGCAATCAGCCCCAGCATTTT
CASSLRSNQPQHF
>NA|NA|TRBJ1-2|TRBV5-1
TGCGCCAGCAGCTCACCCGACAGGATGAACTATGGCTACACCTTC
CASSSPDRMNYGYTF
>few|NA|TRBJ2-4|TRBV2
TGTGCCAGCAGCAACAGGGGAGGCATTCAGTACTTC
CASSNRGGIQYF
>NA|NA|TRBJ1-4|TRBV2
TGTGCCAGCAGATCACGGACTAATGAAAAACTGTTTTTT
CASRSRTNEKLFF
>NA|NA|TRBJ1-3|TRBV19
TGTGCCAGTAGTATGGACAGATTCTCTGGAAACACCATATATTTT
CASSMDRFSGNTIYF
>NA|NA|TRBJ1-2|TRBV2
TGTACCCAGGGGCCAACGGCGGAGGGCTACACCTTC
CTQGPTAEGYTF
>NA|NA|TRBJ2-6|TRBV5-1
TGCGCCAGCAGCCTGACCTGGGCAGGCGGGGCCAACGTCCTGACTTTC
CASSLTWAGGANVLTF
>NA|TRBD2|TRBJ2-5|TRBV6-5
TGTGCCAGCACCCCGAGGGGCGGGGGGGATGAGACCCAGTACTTC
CASTPRGGGDETQYF
>NA|TRBD2|TRBJ2-1|TRBV5-4
TGTGCCTTCCAGCGGGGGGGACGAGATGAGCAGTTCTTC
CAFQRGGRDEQFF
>NA|NA|TRBJ1-2|TRBV3-1/TRBV3-2
TGTGCCAGCAGCCCCAACCGAGCAGGGAACTATGGCTACACCTTC
CASSPNRAGNYGYTF
>NA|TRBD1|TRBJ2-5|TRBV7-3
TGTGCCAGCAGCCCGACAGGGGTCCCTCAGGGGGAGACCCAGTACTTC
CASSPTGVPQGETQYF
>NA|TRBD1|TRBJ1-1|TRBV5-1
TGCGCCAGCAGCACCCAGACAGGGGTGAACACTGAAGCTTTCTTT
CASSTQTGVNTEAFF
>few|NA|TRBJ1-1|TRBV6-5
TGTGCCAGCAAAACACAGACAGGGAACACTGAAGCTTTCTTT
CASKTQTGNTEAFF
>once|NA|TRBJ1-1|TRBV4-2
TGTGCCAGCAGCCCCCTGGGGGGGGACCTGAACACTGAAGCTTTCTTT
CASSPLGGDLNTEAFF
>NA|NA|TRBJ1-4|TRBV9
TGTGCCAGCAGCCCCCGATTACAGGGTCCGGATGAAAAACTGTTTTTT
CASSPRLQGPDEKLFF
>NA|TRBD1|TRBJ2-6|TRBV19
TGTGCCAGTAGTGACCGGGACAGGGGACTATACTCTGGGGCCAACGTCCTGACTTTC
CASSDRDRGLYSGANVLTF
>NA|TRBD1|TRBJ2-4|TRBV7-3
TGTGCCAGCAGCATACAGGGGGCGCCCGGTTCCATTCAGTACTTC
CASSIQGAPGSIQYF
>NA|NA|TRBJ2-7|TRBV27
TGTGCCAGCAGTCCCGGGACACTCTCCTACGAGCAGTACTTC
CASSPGTLSYEQYF
>NA|TRBD2|TRBJ2-1|TRBV5-1
TGCGCCAGCAGCCCCCCGGGACTAGCGGGGGTGGATGAGCAGTTCTTC
CASSPPGLAGVDEQFF
>NA|TRBD1|TRBJ1-1|TRBV29-1
TGCAGCGCTAGGGGACAGTCGAACACTGAAGCTTTCTTT
CSARGQSNTEAFF
>NA|NA|TRBJ2-2|TRBV29-1
TGCAGCGTTGAAGATCCTCGGGGTAGGAACACCGGGGAGCTGTTTTTT
CSVEDPRGRNTGELFF
>NA|TRBD2|TRBJ2-1|TRBV6-5
TGTGCCAGCAGGGACCCCTGGACTAGCGGGGGCCCGCAGTTCTTC
CASRDPWTSGGPQFF
>NA|TRBD2|TRBJ2-3|TRBV5-4
TGTGCCAGCAGCTTAGGACTAGCGAGCACAGATACGCAGTATTTT
CASSLGLASTDTQYF
>NA|NA|TRBJ1-5|TRBV19
TGTGCCAGTAGTATAGGAGAACGGCAGCCCCAGCATTTT
CASSIGERQPQHF
>NA|TRBD1|TRBJ1-6|TRBV7-9
TGTGCCAGCAGGGTTACAGGGGAAGGGAATTCACCCCTCCACTTT
CASRVTGEGNSPLHF
>NA|TRBD2|TRBJ2-1|TRBV25-1
TGTGCCAGCAGTGATCCTGGTAAGCGGGGGAATGAGCAGTTCTTC
CASSDPGKRGNEQFF
>NA|TRBD1|TRBJ1-2|TRBV11-2
TGTGCCAGCTCGCCCTTAGGGGCAGGGGGAGATGGCTACACCTTC
CASSPLGAGGDGYTF
>NA|NA|TRBJ1-1|TRBV5-5
TGTGCCAGCAGCTTGCGAGGGGGGAACACTGAAGCTTTCTTT
CASSLRGGNTEAFF
>NA|TRBD1|TRBJ2-5|TRBV6-5
TGTGCCAGCAGTTATAGGACAGGGGGTTTCCAAGAGACCCAGTACTTC
CASSYRTGGFQETQYF
>NA|NA|TRBJ2-1|TRBV7-2
TGTGCCAGCAGCATAGTATTTACCAGTAATGAGCAGTTCTTC
CASSIVFTSNEQFF
>NA|NA|TRBJ2-6|TRBV12-3/TRBV12-4
TGTGCCAGCGTCCTCTCTGGGGCCAACGTCCTGACTTTC
CASVLSGANVLTF
>NA|TRBD1|TRBJ1-2|TRBV11-2
TGTGCCAGCAGCTTAGCACAGGGGAGTTATGGCTACACCTTC
CASSLAQGSYGYTF
>NA|NA|TRBJ2-1|TRBV18
TGTGCCAGCTCACTCGGGGTCGGTGAGCAGTTCTTC
CASSLGVGEQFF
>NA|NA|TRBJ2-4|TRBV3-1/TRBV3-2
TGTGCCAGCAGCCAGGGGGCTCAAAACATTCAGTACTTC
CASSQGAQNIQYF
>once|NA|TRBJ1-4|TRBV18
TGTGCCAGCTCACCAGACTTAAGAAATGAAAAACTGTTTTTT
CASSPDLRNEKLFF
>NA|NA|TRBJ1-1|TRBV19
TGTGCCAGTAAGATGTATGAGGGCATGACCCAGAACACTGAAGCTTTCTTT
CASKMYEGMTQNTEAFF
>NA|NA|TRBJ2-1|TRBV9
TGTGCCAGCAGCGTATCTCCGGAGGGGGCTTACAATGAGCAGTTCTTC
CASSVSPEGAYNEQFF
>NA|NA|TRBJ2-2|TRBV6-5
TGTGCCAGCAGGAACAGCCCGAACACCGGGGAGCTGTTTTTT
CASRNSPNTGELFF